One sample yielded the 19 T cell receptor beta chains listed below, sequenced in a study of radiotherapy plus CTLA-4 blockade in lung cancer. Sequencing was performed with immunoSEQ multiplex PCR; in TCRdb, only in-frame clones are kept and a portion is missing. The sample shows some 80,000 clones, under 80% of them seen only once. Sequenced material: peripheral blood, taken from a patient treated with radiotherapy plus ipilimumab. The receptors were sampled from a human donor with non-small cell lung cancer whose response to radiotherapy plus ipilimumab could not be evaluated. Some clones in this sample may be carry-over from other donors' samples.

This clone was seen more than once but under ten times. The V and J genes are TRBV9 and TRBJ2-3; 13 nucleotides line up with TRBD2. Germline assignment: CDR1 SGDLS and CDR2 YYNGEE. The CDR3 extends over 19 amino acids. The J segment lost 2 bases and the V segment lost 0 bases, leaving 9 bases of the junction unmatched. CDR3 DNA sequence: TGTGCCAGCAGCGTAGATGCCTCGGGACTAGCGGGGCCCACAGATACGCAGTATTTT. Protein: CASSVDASGLAGPTDTQYF.

This chain uses TRBV4-2 with TRBJ2-1, with 7 nucleotides matching TRBD1. The CDR3 sequence is 15 residues long. Germline V gives CDR1 LGHNA, CDR2 YNFKEQ. V lost 3 bases, J lost 2 bases, and 4 bases stayed unmatched. This CDR3 is CASSQARGTYNEQFF. The CDR3 DNA sequence: TGTGCCAGCAGCCAGGCCAGGGGGACCTACAATGAGCAGTTCTTC.

The chain links TRBV19 to TRBJ1-2; 7 bases map to TRBD1. CDR1 LNHDA and CDR2 SQIVND come from the germline V gene (reference sequence). The CDR3 is 12 residues long. Trimming at V came to 7 bases and at J to 7 bases, leaving 6 bases not matched to a gene. The CDR3 nucleotides read TGTGCCAGTACCAGACAGGGTGGTGGCTACACCTTC. It codes for CASTRQGGGYTF.

The V call is TRBV7-2, the J call TRBJ1-2, with 7 positions matching TRBD1. This CDR3 contains 18 residues. J lost 5 bases, V lost 3 bases, and 18 bases had no gene match. Germline V gives CDR1 SGHTA, CDR2 FQGNSA. CDR3 sequence reads: CASSFPQREGAPGYGYTF. The CDR3 DNA sequence: TGTGCCAGCAGCTTCCCCCAAAGAGAGGGGGCGCCGGGGTATGGCTACACCTTC.

This clone appeared once. Sequence at one end of the junction differs from germline and may be a read error. The V gene is TRBV28, the J gene TRBJ1-5; weak D call: TRBD1 (6 bases). CDR3 length: 15 residues. Germline CDR1 and CDR2: MDHEN and SYDVKM. As DNA, the CDR3 is TGTGCCAGCAGTCTCGGACAGCTATGGAATCAGCCCCAGCGTTTT. It is translated as CASSLGQLWNQPQRF.

The chain carries TRBV27 and TRBJ1-2; D unresolved. Trimming stripped 4 bases from V and 3 bases from J, with 12 bases between. This CDR3 comprises 14 residues. Looked up from germline, CDR1 is MNHEY and CDR2 is SMNVEV (reference sequence). This CDR3 reads CASSSGRDDYGYTF. CDR3 in DNA: TGTGCCAGCAGTTCCGGGAGGGATGACTATGGCTACACCTTC.

The chain recombines TRBV2 with TRBJ2-5; possibly TRBD2 for D (7 bases). Trimming removed 8 bases at V and 5 bases at J, with 18 bases between. The CDR3 is made up of 14 amino acids. CDR1 is SNHLY and CDR2 is FYNNEI in the germline V gene. The CDR3: CASPGGRLMETQYF. The CDR3 DNA follows: TGTGCCAGCCCCGGGGGGCGGTTGATGGAGACCCAGTACTTC. The variable domain in full, completed from reference TRBV2 and TRBJ2-5, reads EPEVTQTPSHQVTQMGQEVILRCVPISNHLYFYWYRQILGQKVEFLVSFYNNEISEKSEIFDDQFSVERPDGSNFTLKIRSTKLEDSAMYFCASPGGRLMETQYFGPGTRLLVL.

The gene calls are TRBV27 and TRBJ2-7, with 7 bases identical to TRBD2. The V segment lost 3 bases and the J segment 2 bases; nucleotides outside the gene matches: 4. This CDR3 has 14 amino acids. CDR1 MNHEY and CDR2 SMNVEV come from the germline V gene (reference sequence). CDR3 nucleotide sequence: TGTGCCAGCAGTTTTACTAGCGCTGCCTACGAGCAGTACTTC. It codes for CASSFTSAAYEQYF.

This sequence joins TRBV5-6 and TRBJ2-7; TRBD1 matches at 10 bases. CDR1 is SGHDT, CDR2 YYEEEE, per germline. The CDR3 totals 16 residues. With 4 bases clipped from V and 1 base from J, the junction kept 8 bases outside the gene matches. DNA of the CDR3: TGTGCCAGCAGCCTCTCCGGGACAGGGGAGTCCTACGAGCAGTACTTC. It is translated as CASSLSGTGESYEQYF.

This chain joins TRBV18 and TRBJ1-2; TRBD1 might be the D (6 bases). The germline CDR1 and CDR2 sequences are KGHSH and LQKENI. Trimming took 6 bases from V and 6 from J, leaving 11 bases between them. This CDR3 region has 12 residues. DNA of the CDR3: TGTGCCAGCTCGCAGGGGCCCGATGGCTACACCTTC. Translation: CASSQGPDGYTF.

The genes are TRBV7-8 and TRBJ2-3, with TRBD2 matching 12 bases. The CDR3 consists of 16 residues. Germline V CDR1 and CDR2: SGHVS, FQNEAQ. V dropped 1 base and J dropped 5; count of bases not matched to a gene: 4. The CDR3 DNA is TGTGCCAGCAGCTTAGATCTAGCGGGGGGGCTAGATACGCAGTATTTT. This codes for CASSLDLAGGLDTQYF.

The J gene is TRBJ1-5, the V gene TRBV19; the D is unclear. V lost 3 bases to trimming and J lost 4 bases, with 7 bases between them. CDR1 is LNHDA, CDR2 SQIVND, per germline (reference sequence). The CDR3 loop spans 13 amino acids. The CDR3 nucleotides read TGTGCCAGTAGTATGACGGGAAATCAGCCCCAGCATTTT. Translated, it gives CASSMTGNQPQHF.

This clone was recorded only once. V usage is TRBV6-5 and J usage is TRBJ1-2; tentative D call: TRBD1 (6 bases). Looked up from germline, CDR1 is MNHEY and CDR2 is SVGAGI. Trimming pared 5 bases from V and 5 bases from J, leaving 9 bases between. CDR3 length: 12 amino acids. DNA for the CDR3: TGTGCCAGCAGTGAGCAGGGGTATGGCTACACCTTC. Translation: CASSEQGYGYTF.

This clone was found a few times. V and J are TRBV29-1 and TRBJ2-2; D may be TRBD1 (5 bases). The CDR3 contains 13 residues. The germline V and J ends were trimmed by 4 bases and 6 bases, with 12 bases remaining between them. Germline loops: CDR1 SQVTM, CDR2 ANQGSEA. The DNA of the CDR3 is TGCAGCGTTGGGGGCAGGAGTGCCGGGGAGCTGTTTTTT. Protein: CSVGGRSAGELFF.

Regarding this clone: This sample includes further DNA sequences coding for the same CDR3. This rearrangement joins TRBV5-1 to TRBJ2-1, with TRBD1 identical over 11 bases. In germline, CDR1 is SGHRS, CDR2 YFSETQ. J lost 2 bases, V lost 5 bases, and 3 bases had no gene match. The CDR3 runs 15 residues. The CDR3 coding sequence is TGCGCCAGCAGAACGGGACAGGGGGCCTACAATGAGCAGTTCTTC. Its translation is CASRTGQGAYNEQFF.

The rearrangement links TRBV4-1 to TRBJ1-3; 9 bases align to TRBD1. Trimming took 1 base from V and 6 from J; bases not matched to a gene: 10. The CDR3 covers 17 residues. CDR1 and CDR2 (germline): MGHRA, YSYEKL. The CDR3 is CASSQATGGFPANTIYF. CDR3 nucleotides: TGCGCCAGCAGCCAAGCAACAGGGGGCTTCCCTGCAAACACCATATATTTT.

This clone was observed a few times. This chain joins TRBV19 and TRBJ2-5; 7 bases agree with TRBD2. The CDR3 contains 13 residues. The V gene end was trimmed by 11 bases and the J gene end by 0 bases; junction bases not matched to a gene: 6. Per germline, CDR1 LNHDA and CDR2 SQIVND (reference sequence). CDR3 in amino acids: CASGGGYQETQYF. CDR3 coding DNA: TGTGCCTCTGGGGGAGGGTACCAAGAGACCCAGTACTTC.

The chain carries TRBV2 and TRBJ1-1, with D tentatively TRBD1 (6 bases). Germline loops: CDR1 SNHLY, CDR2 FYNNEI. V was clipped by 5 bases and J by 0 bases, with 22 bases between them. The CDR3 length is 18 residues. The CDR3, as DNA: TGTGCCAGCAGTAAACCCCCCGGAACAGGGAGAGTGAACACTGAAGCTTTCTTT. Amino acid sequence: CASSKPPGTGRVNTEAFF.

The V and J genes are TRBV19 and TRBJ1-1; D remains ambiguous. This CDR3 region has 13 residues. V was shortened by 5 bases and J by 4 bases, with 11 bases between the two germline ends. Germline CDR1 LNHDA, CDR2 SQIVND (reference sequence). The chain's CDR3 is CASSLSRVTEAFF. CDR3 bases: TGTGCCAGTAGTCTCTCTCGGGTCACTGAAGCTTTCTTT.